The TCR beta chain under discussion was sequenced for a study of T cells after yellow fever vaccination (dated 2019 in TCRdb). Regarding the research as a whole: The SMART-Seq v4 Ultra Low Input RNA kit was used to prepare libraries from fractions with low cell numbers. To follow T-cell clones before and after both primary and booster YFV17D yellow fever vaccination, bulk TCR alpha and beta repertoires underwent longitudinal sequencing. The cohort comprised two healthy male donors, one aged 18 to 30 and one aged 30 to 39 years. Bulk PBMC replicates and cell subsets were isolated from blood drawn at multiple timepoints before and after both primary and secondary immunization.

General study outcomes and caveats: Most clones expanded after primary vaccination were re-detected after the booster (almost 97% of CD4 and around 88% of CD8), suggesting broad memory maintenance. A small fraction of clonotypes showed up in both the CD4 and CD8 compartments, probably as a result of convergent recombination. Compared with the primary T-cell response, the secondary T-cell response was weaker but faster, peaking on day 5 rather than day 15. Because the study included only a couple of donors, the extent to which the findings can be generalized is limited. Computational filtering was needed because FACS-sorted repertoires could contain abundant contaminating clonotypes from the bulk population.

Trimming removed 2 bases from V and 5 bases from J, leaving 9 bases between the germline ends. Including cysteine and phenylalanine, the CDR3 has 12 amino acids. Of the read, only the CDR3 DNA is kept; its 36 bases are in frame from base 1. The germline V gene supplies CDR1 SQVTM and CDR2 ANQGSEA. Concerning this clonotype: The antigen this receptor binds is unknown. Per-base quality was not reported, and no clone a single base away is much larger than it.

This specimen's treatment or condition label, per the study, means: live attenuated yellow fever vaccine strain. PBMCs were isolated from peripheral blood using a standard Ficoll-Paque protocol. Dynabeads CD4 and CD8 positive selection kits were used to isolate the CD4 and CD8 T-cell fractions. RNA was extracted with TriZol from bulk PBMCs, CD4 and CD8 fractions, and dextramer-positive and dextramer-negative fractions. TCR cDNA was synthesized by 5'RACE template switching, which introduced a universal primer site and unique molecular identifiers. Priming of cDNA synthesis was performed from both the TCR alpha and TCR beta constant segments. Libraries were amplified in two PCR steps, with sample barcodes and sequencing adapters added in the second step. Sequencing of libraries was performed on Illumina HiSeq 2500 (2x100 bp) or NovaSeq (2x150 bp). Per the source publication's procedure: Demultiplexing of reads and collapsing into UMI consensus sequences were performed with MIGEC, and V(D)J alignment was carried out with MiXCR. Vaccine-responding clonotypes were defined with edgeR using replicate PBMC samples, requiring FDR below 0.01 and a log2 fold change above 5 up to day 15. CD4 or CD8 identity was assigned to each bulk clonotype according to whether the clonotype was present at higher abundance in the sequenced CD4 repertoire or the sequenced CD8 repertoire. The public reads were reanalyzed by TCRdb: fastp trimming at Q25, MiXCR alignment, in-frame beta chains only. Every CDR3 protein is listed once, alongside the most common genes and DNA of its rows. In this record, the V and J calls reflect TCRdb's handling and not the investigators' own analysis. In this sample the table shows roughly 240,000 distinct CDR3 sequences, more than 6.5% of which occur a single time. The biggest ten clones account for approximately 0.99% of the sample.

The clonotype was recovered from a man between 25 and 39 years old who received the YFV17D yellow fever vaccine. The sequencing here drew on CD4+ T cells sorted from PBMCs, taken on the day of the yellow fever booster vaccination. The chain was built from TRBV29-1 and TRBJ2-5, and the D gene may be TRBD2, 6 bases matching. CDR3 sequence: CSVEREAETQYF. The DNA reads TGCAGCGTTGAAAGGGAGGCGGAGACCCAGTACTTC.